Listed below are T cell receptor beta chains from one sample, sequenced in a study of beta chain features in type 1 diabetes. Profiled with immunoSEQ multiplex PCR; TCRdb holds only in-frame clones, not every one. The sample shows about 170,000 clones, 7% to 9% of them seen only once. Specimen: central memory CD4+ T cells from blood. The source of these receptors is a man aged 18-30 years with type 1 diabetes. The CDR3 runs from the conserved cysteine through the conserved F or W. Each record gives: CDR3 DNA, CDR3 protein, V gene, J gene, D gene, clone size. D genes are given only for firm matches. Expanded clones are given a class, and other clones once, few, many or no size at all.

cdr3_nt: TGTGCCAGCAGGGACCCTAGCATGTCCTACAATGAGCAGTTCTTC; cdr3_aa: CASRDPSMSYNEQFF; v_call: TRBV28; j_call: TRBJ2-1; d_call: .; clone_size: few
cdr3_nt: TGTGCCAGCAGAGACAGGGGTAGTGGAAACACCATATATTTT; cdr3_aa: CASRDRGSGNTIYF; v_call: TRBV2; j_call: TRBJ1-3; d_call: TRBD1; clone_size: .
cdr3_nt: TGCGCCAGCAGCTTGGCCGGACTCGTACAAGGCACTGAGCAGTTCTTC; cdr3_aa: CASSLAGLVQGTEQFF; v_call: TRBV5-1; j_call: TRBJ2-1; d_call: .; clone_size: few
cdr3_nt: TGCGCCAGCAGCCCGGTTAGCGGGAGATCAAATGAGCAGTTCTTC; cdr3_aa: CASSPVSGRSNEQFF; v_call: TRBV5-1; j_call: TRBJ2-1; d_call: TRBD2; clone_size: few
cdr3_nt: TGTGCCAGCAGCCACGGAAAGGGGACTAGCGGTTCCTACAATGAGCAGTTCTTC; cdr3_aa: CASSHGKGTSGSYNEQFF; v_call: TRBV4-2; j_call: TRBJ2-1; d_call: TRBD2; clone_size: .
cdr3_nt: TGCGCCAGCAGCCAAGATGTAGGGGGCCGCACTGAAGCTTTCTTT; cdr3_aa: CASSQDVGGRTEAFF; v_call: TRBV4-1; j_call: TRBJ1-1; d_call: TRBD1; clone_size: .
cdr3_nt: TGCGCCAGCAGCCCCGGGGGGTTCAACACCGGGGAGCTGTTTTTT; cdr3_aa: CASSPGGFNTGELFF; v_call: TRBV5-1; j_call: TRBJ2-2; d_call: TRBD2; clone_size: few
cdr3_nt: TGCAGCGTTCCGCGGAGTAGCGGGGGGGCCACCGGGGAGCTGTTTTTT; cdr3_aa: CSVPRSSGGATGELFF; v_call: TRBV29-1; j_call: TRBJ2-2; d_call: TRBD2; clone_size: .
cdr3_nt: TGTGCCAGCAGCCTAGAGACTAGCGGGAATACCTACGAGCAGTACTTC; cdr3_aa: CASSLETSGNTYEQYF; v_call: TRBV7-2; j_call: TRBJ2-7; d_call: TRBD2; clone_size: few
cdr3_nt: TGTGCCAGCAGCGGACAGGGGAACACTGAAGCTTTCTTT; cdr3_aa: CASSGQGNTEAFF; v_call: TRBV2; j_call: TRBJ1-1; d_call: TRBD1; clone_size: many
cdr3_nt: TGCGCCAGCAGCCAAGATTCAGGGGGCCCTCAGCCCCAGCATTTT; cdr3_aa: CASSQDSGGPQPQHF; v_call: TRBV4-3; j_call: TRBJ1-5; d_call: TRBD1; clone_size: .
cdr3_nt: TGTGCCAGCAGACTAGCGGGAGGGGATACGCAGTATTTT; cdr3_aa: CASRLAGGDTQYF; v_call: TRBV6-5; j_call: TRBJ2-3; d_call: TRBD2; clone_size: few
cdr3_nt: TGTGCCAGCAGCTTAGGCGTCAGGGTGACCGGGGAGCTGTTTTTT; cdr3_aa: CASSLGVRVTGELFF; v_call: TRBV11-2; j_call: TRBJ2-2; d_call: .; clone_size: few
cdr3_nt: TGTGCCAGCAGCGGGACACCAGATACGCAGTATTTT; cdr3_aa: CASSGTPDTQYF; v_call: TRBV2; j_call: TRBJ2-3; d_call: .; clone_size: few
cdr3_nt: TGTGCCAGCAGCCCCGCCCGGGCGGGCATTGGAGACGGCTACACCTTC; cdr3_aa: CASSPARAGIGDGYTF; v_call: TRBV7-2; j_call: TRBJ1-2; d_call: .; clone_size: few
cdr3_nt: TGTGCCTGGAGTGTCACAGGGGTGTGGAATGAGCAGTTCTTC; cdr3_aa: CAWSVTGVWNEQFF; v_call: TRBV30; j_call: TRBJ2-1; d_call: TRBD1; clone_size: .
cdr3_nt: TGCGCCAGCAGCTTAATGGAGGACACTGAAGCTTTCTTT; cdr3_aa: CASSLMEDTEAFF; v_call: TRBV5-1; j_call: TRBJ1-1; d_call: .; clone_size: .
cdr3_nt: TGTGCCTGGAGGGGAGGGGGATCTGGAAACACCATATATTTT; cdr3_aa: CAWRGGGSGNTIYF; v_call: TRBV30; j_call: TRBJ1-3; d_call: .; clone_size: .
cdr3_nt: TGTGCCAGCAGCCAAGGAGGACTCCAAGAGACCCAGTACTTC; cdr3_aa: CASSQGGLQETQYF; v_call: TRBV4-2; j_call: TRBJ2-5; d_call: .; clone_size: .
cdr3_nt: TGCGCCAGCAGCCAAGATACTAGGGGGAGCACAGATACGCAGTATTTT; cdr3_aa: CASSQDTRGSTDTQYF; v_call: TRBV4-1; j_call: TRBJ2-3; d_call: .; clone_size: .
cdr3_nt: TGTGCCAGCAGCGTCAGGGACAACAATCAGCCCCAGCATTTT; cdr3_aa: CASSVRDNNQPQHF; v_call: TRBV9; j_call: TRBJ1-5; d_call: .; clone_size: .
cdr3_nt: TGTGCCAGCAGGTCCAACCCAACTCCTAGCGGCTACAATGAGCAGTTCTTC; cdr3_aa: CASRSNPTPSGYNEQFF; v_call: TRBV7-6; j_call: TRBJ2-1; d_call: TRBD2; clone_size: few
cdr3_nt: TGTGCCAGCTCACGGGTAGCGGGAGCCGGGGAGCTGTTTTTT; cdr3_aa: CASSRVAGAGELFF; v_call: TRBV18; j_call: TRBJ2-2; d_call: TRBD2; clone_size: .
cdr3_nt: TGTGCCAGTAGTCCGTGGACAGGGAGGAGTGAGCAGTTCTTC; cdr3_aa: CASSPWTGRSEQFF; v_call: TRBV19; j_call: TRBJ2-1; d_call: TRBD1; clone_size: few
cdr3_nt: TGTGCCAGCAGCTTAATATTTGAGCAGTTCTTC; cdr3_aa: CASSLIFEQFF; v_call: TRBV7-9; j_call: TRBJ2-1; d_call: .; clone_size: .
cdr3_nt: TGTGCCAGCAGTTACTCGATTCCCCTCCCAGGGGAGCAGTTCTTC; cdr3_aa: CASSYSIPLPGEQFF; v_call: TRBV6-5; j_call: TRBJ2-1; d_call: .; clone_size: few
cdr3_nt: TGTGCCAGCAGCGGAGCGGGGCGCTCCTACGAGCAGTACTTC; cdr3_aa: CASSGAGRSYEQYF; v_call: TRBV5-6; j_call: TRBJ2-7; d_call: TRBD2; clone_size: few
cdr3_nt: TGTGCCAGCAGTTTAGCGGGAGTGGGTAATGAGCAGTTCTTC; cdr3_aa: CASSLAGVGNEQFF; v_call: TRBV28; j_call: TRBJ2-1; d_call: TRBD2; clone_size: few
cdr3_nt: TGTGCCAGCAGTGACCAGGCCCGCCACTATGGCTACACCTTC; cdr3_aa: CASSDQARHYGYTF; v_call: TRBV2; j_call: TRBJ1-2; d_call: .; clone_size: .
cdr3_nt: TGTGCCAGCTCACCAAGACAGGGTGGCAATGAGCAGTTCTTC; cdr3_aa: CASSPRQGGNEQFF; v_call: TRBV18; j_call: TRBJ2-1; d_call: TRBD1; clone_size: .
cdr3_nt: TGTGCCAGCAGCAAACAGGGGGGCTACGAGCAGTACTTC; cdr3_aa: CASSKQGGYEQYF; v_call: TRBV9; j_call: TRBJ2-7; d_call: TRBD1; clone_size: few
cdr3_nt: TGTGCCAGCAGCGCCCAAACAGGGAGCTTGAATTCACCCCTCCACTTT; cdr3_aa: CASSAQTGSLNSPLHF; v_call: TRBV9; j_call: TRBJ1-6; d_call: .; clone_size: few
cdr3_nt: TGTGCCAGCAGCTTAGCAGGGGACCCTAACTATGGCTACACCTTC; cdr3_aa: CASSLAGDPNYGYTF; v_call: TRBV11-2; j_call: TRBJ1-2; d_call: .; clone_size: few
cdr3_nt: TGTGCCAGTAGTCCCGGGACAGGGTCAAGGGAGCAGTACTTC; cdr3_aa: CASSPGTGSREQYF; v_call: TRBV19; j_call: TRBJ2-7; d_call: TRBD1; clone_size: .
cdr3_nt: TGTGCCAGCCAGACAGGGCCCGTGAACACCGGGGAGCTGTTTTTT; cdr3_aa: CASQTGPVNTGELFF; v_call: TRBV7-2; j_call: TRBJ2-2; d_call: TRBD1; clone_size: .
cdr3_nt: TGTGCCAGCAGTGGCGGGACAGGACTACAAGAGACCCAGTACTTC; cdr3_aa: CASSGGTGLQETQYF; v_call: TRBV27; j_call: TRBJ2-5; d_call: TRBD1; clone_size: few
cdr3_nt: TGTGCCAGTAGCCGGGGGGGGTGGAGATTGGGCAATCAGCCCCAGCATTTT; cdr3_aa: CASSRGGWRLGNQPQHF; v_call: TRBV19; j_call: TRBJ1-5; d_call: .; clone_size: .
cdr3_nt: TGTGCCAGCAGCTTACAGCTCCTGGGCCCCAATGAGCAGTTCTTC; cdr3_aa: CASSLQLLGPNEQFF; v_call: TRBV7-9; j_call: TRBJ2-1; d_call: .; clone_size: many
cdr3_nt: TGTGCCAGCAGCCCCGCAGCCACCCAGGGTGCCAAAAACATTCAGTACTTC; cdr3_aa: CASSPAATQGAKNIQYF; v_call: TRBV4-2; j_call: TRBJ2-4; d_call: .; clone_size: many
cdr3_nt: TGTGCCAGCAGCTTAGGGGGCGCTTGGGGCTACACCTTC; cdr3_aa: CASSLGGAWGYTF; v_call: TRBV13; j_call: TRBJ1-2; d_call: .; clone_size: few
cdr3_nt: TGCAGCGTTCCAGGGGCAGGCTCCTACGAGCAGTACTTC; cdr3_aa: CSVPGAGSYEQYF; v_call: TRBV29-1; j_call: TRBJ2-7; d_call: .; clone_size: many
cdr3_nt: TGTGCCAGCAGTTTGCCTAGTCGAGGCGAGCAGTACTTC; cdr3_aa: CASSLPSRGEQYF; v_call: TRBV28; j_call: TRBJ2-7; d_call: .; clone_size: few
cdr3_nt: TGTGCCAGCAGCCAAACACCGGGACTAGCGGGAGGGACCGGGGAGCTGTTTTTT; cdr3_aa: CASSQTPGLAGGTGELFF; v_call: TRBV4-2; j_call: TRBJ2-2; d_call: TRBD2; clone_size: .
cdr3_nt: TGTGCCAGCAGCGTAGGATTGGGGGCTCGTGGCTACGAGCAGTACTTC; cdr3_aa: CASSVGLGARGYEQYF; v_call: TRBV9; j_call: TRBJ2-7; d_call: .; clone_size: few
cdr3_nt: TGTGCCTGGAGTGGCGGGATACAGGGGCAGAACACTGAAGCTTTCTTT; cdr3_aa: CAWSGGIQGQNTEAFF; v_call: TRBV30; j_call: TRBJ1-1; d_call: TRBD1; clone_size: many